These T cell receptor beta chains were read from a single sample in a study of blood T cell repertoires in COVID-19. Produced via immunoSEQ multiplex PCR; TCRdb's table is partial and in-frame only. The sample lists approximately 70,000 clones; more than 75% were seen once. Sequencing used peripheral blood. Receptors were obtained from an older woman with acute or convalescent COVID-19. Both conserved end residues are part of each CDR3. A D gene is named only where the DNA matches it firmly. A clone size is listed for some rows: how often the clone was seen (once, few, many), or a class if it is expanded.

J: TRBJ2-2
size: .
V: TRBV19
D: TRBD2
DNA: TGTGCCAGTAGGACTAGCGGGGCGGGGACCGGGGAGCTGTTTTTT
CDR3: CASRTSGAGTGELFF

J: TRBJ2-5
size: .
V: TRBV29-1
D: .
DNA: TGCAGCGCTTCCCCCGCGGGGCGTCAAGAGACCCAGTACTTC
CDR3: CSASPAGRQETQYF

J: TRBJ1-1
size: .
V: TRBV3-1/TRBV3-2
D: .
DNA: TGTGCCAGCAGCCGTCAGGGGATGAACACTGAAGCTTTCTTT
CDR3: CASSRQGMNTEAFF

J: TRBJ1-5
size: .
V: TRBV6-4
D: .
DNA: TGTGCCAGCAGTCCGACATACTCTAATCAGCCCCAGCATTTT
CDR3: CASSPTYSNQPQHF

J: TRBJ1-1
size: once
V: TRBV6-2/TRBV6-3
D: TRBD1
DNA: TGTGCCAGCAGTTATTACTCTCTTAGGACAGGGCCGAAAGCTTTCTTT
CDR3: CASSYYSLRTGPKAFF

J: TRBJ2-2
size: .
V: TRBV18
D: TRBD1
DNA: TGTGCCAGCTCACTTAATTTGGGACAGGGGGCGCAGAACACCGGGGAGCTGTTTTTT
CDR3: CASSLNLGQGAQNTGELFF

J: TRBJ2-3
size: .
V: TRBV21-1
D: .
DNA: TGTGCCAGCAGCAACATACAGGGGGCCGACACAGATACGCAGTATTTT
CDR3: CASSNIQGADTDTQYF

J: TRBJ2-6
size: .
V: TRBV5-1
D: .
DNA: TGCGCCAGCAGCCCACGTGAAGGGGCTGGGGCCAACGTCCTGACTTTC
CDR3: CASSPREGAGANVLTF

J: TRBJ2-2
size: once
V: TRBV19
D: .
DNA: TGTGCCAGTAGTAATCTTGCGCTCGCGAACACCGGGGAGCTGTTTTTT
CDR3: CASSNLALANTGELFF

J: TRBJ1-2
size: .
V: TRBV10-3
D: TRBD1
DNA: TGTGCCATCAGTTCAGGGGGCCGGTATGGCTACACCTTC
CDR3: CAISSGGRYGYTF

J: TRBJ2-2
size: .
V: TRBV19
D: TRBD2
DNA: TGTGCCAGTAGTCGGGGACTAGCGGGAGGGAACACCGGGGAGCTGTTTTTT
CDR3: CASSRGLAGGNTGELFF

J: TRBJ2-5
size: .
V: TRBV6-5
D: TRBD1
DNA: TGTGCCAGCACGTTTTCCGGGACAGGGGGCAGGACCCAGTACTTC
CDR3: CASTFSGTGGRTQYF

J: TRBJ1-5
size: .
V: TRBV7-6
D: .
DNA: TGTGCCAGCAGCCCCGCCAGTGGGGGCGGTCAGCCCCAGCATTTT
CDR3: CASSPASGGGQPQHF

J: TRBJ2-3
size: .
V: TRBV30
D: TRBD2
DNA: TGTGCCTGGAGTACCGGGACTAGCGCCGCGTTT
CDR3: CAWSTGTSAAF

J: TRBJ1-1
size: .
V: TRBV21-1
D: .
DNA: TGTGCCAGCAGCAAAGAGACAGCCTTGAACACTGAAGCTTTCTTT
CDR3: CASSKETALNTEAFF

J: TRBJ2-3
size: .
V: TRBV4-1
D: .
DNA: TGCGCCAGCAGCCAAGGAGACATACGCACAGATACGCAGTATTTT
CDR3: CASSQGDIRTDTQYF

J: TRBJ1-1
size: .
V: TRBV4-1
D: .
DNA: TGCGCCAGCAGCCAAGATCCGACGGGAGTGGGGACTGAAGCTTTCTTT
CDR3: CASSQDPTGVGTEAFF

J: TRBJ2-5
size: .
V: TRBV5-1
D: .
DNA: TGCGCCAGCAGCTTGGCAGGGGTCTCCCAAGAGACCCAGTACTTC
CDR3: CASSLAGVSQETQYF

J: TRBJ1-1
size: .
V: TRBV25-1
D: .
DNA: TGTGCCAGCAGTGAACCAGGGGTTAAGACTGAAGCTTTCTTT
CDR3: CASSEPGVKTEAFF

J: TRBJ1-1
size: .
V: TRBV28
D: .
DNA: TGTGCCAGCAGTTTATGGGGAGGGAACACTGAAGCTTTCTTT
CDR3: CASSLWGGNTEAFF

J: TRBJ1-2
size: .
V: TRBV18
D: .
DNA: TGTGCCAGCTCACCCGCTGACGACAGTTATGGCTACACCTTC
CDR3: CASSPADDSYGYTF

J: TRBJ2-2
size: .
V: TRBV5-1
D: .
DNA: TGCGCCAGCACCCCAGGATCTTACACCGGGGAGCTGTTTTTT
CDR3: CASTPGSYTGELFF

J: TRBJ1-3
size: .
V: TRBV28
D: TRBD1
DNA: TGTGCCAGCAGTTCAGGGGGCTCTGGAAACACCATATATTTT
CDR3: CASSSGGSGNTIYF

J: TRBJ1-3
size: .
V: TRBV10-3
D: .
DNA: TGTGCCATCTCAGGGTACTCTGGAAACACCATATATTTT
CDR3: CAISGYSGNTIYF

J: TRBJ2-1
size: .
V: TRBV5-4
D: .
DNA: TGTGCCAGCAGCTCCGGCGGCGCAGACTACAATGAGCAGTTCTTC
CDR3: CASSSGGADYNEQFF

J: TRBJ1-3
size: .
V: TRBV18
D: TRBD1
DNA: TGTGCCAGCTCACCCGAATACAGGGGCCGATATGGAAACACCATATATTTT
CDR3: CASSPEYRGRYGNTIYF

J: TRBJ1-5
size: .
V: TRBV6-1
D: TRBD1
DNA: TGTGCCAGCAGTGACGGACAGGGGAAAAGCAATCAGCCCCAGCATTTT
CDR3: CASSDGQGKSNQPQHF

J: TRBJ1-2
size: .
V: TRBV9
D: .
DNA: TGTGCCAGCAGCGGGTCGACAGGCTATGGCTACACCTTC
CDR3: CASSGSTGYGYTF

J: TRBJ1-5
size: .
V: TRBV6-5
D: .
DNA: TGTGCCAGCAGTTACGGGGAGCATCAGCCCCAGCATTTT
CDR3: CASSYGEHQPQHF

J: TRBJ1-5
size: .
V: TRBV10-3
D: TRBD1
DNA: TGTGCCATCGGGGACCCCCAGGGACAGGGCTTTCAGCATTTT
CDR3: CAIGDPQGQGFQHF

J: TRBJ1-6
size: once
V: TRBV28
D: TRBD1
DNA: TGTGCCAGCAGTTTACGGGGACAGGGGGCAGTCGGTAATTCACCCCTCCACTTT
CDR3: CASSLRGQGAVGNSPLHF

J: TRBJ2-5
size: .
V: TRBV11-3
D: .
DNA: TGTGCCAGCAGCTTTTCAATCGAGGAGACCCAGTACTTC
CDR3: CASSFSIEETQYF

J: TRBJ1-6
size: .
V: TRBV4-3
D: .
DNA: TGCGCCAGCAGCCAAGGGTTTATCCTAGGGGAGGAGGGTAATTCACCCCTCCACTTT
CDR3: CASSQGFILGEEGNSPLHF

J: TRBJ2-4
size: few
V: TRBV6-2/TRBV6-3
D: TRBD1
DNA: TGTGCCAGCAGTGATCAGGGGGCGTCGGGCTTGTTGGCCAAAAACATTCAGTACTTC
CDR3: CASSDQGASGLLAKNIQYF

J: TRBJ2-1
size: few
V: TRBV3-1/TRBV3-2
D: TRBD2
DNA: TGTGCCAGCAGCCGCGCTGGACTAGTATCGAATGAGCAGTTCTTC
CDR3: CASSRAGLVSNEQFF

J: TRBJ2-1
size: .
V: TRBV20-1
D: .
DNA: TGCAGTGCGGGGACTCTCAATGAGCAGTTCTTC
CDR3: CSAGTLNEQFF

J: TRBJ1-2
size: .
V: TRBV6-1
D: .
DNA: TGTGCCAGCAGTGAAGTTTTATCAGGGGTTGGCTACACCTTC
CDR3: CASSEVLSGVGYTF